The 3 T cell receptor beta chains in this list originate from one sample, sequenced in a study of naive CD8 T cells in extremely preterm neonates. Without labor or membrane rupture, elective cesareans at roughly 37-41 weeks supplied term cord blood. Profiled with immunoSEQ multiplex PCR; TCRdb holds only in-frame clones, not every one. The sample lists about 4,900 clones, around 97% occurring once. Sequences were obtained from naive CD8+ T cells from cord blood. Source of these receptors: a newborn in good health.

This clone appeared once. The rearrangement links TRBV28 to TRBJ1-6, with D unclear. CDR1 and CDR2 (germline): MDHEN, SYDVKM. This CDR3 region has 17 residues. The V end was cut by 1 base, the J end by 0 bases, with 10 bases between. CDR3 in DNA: TGTGCCAGCAGTTTATTGGCGGTTAGCTCCTATAATTCACCCCTCCACTTT. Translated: CASSLLAVSSYNSPLHF.

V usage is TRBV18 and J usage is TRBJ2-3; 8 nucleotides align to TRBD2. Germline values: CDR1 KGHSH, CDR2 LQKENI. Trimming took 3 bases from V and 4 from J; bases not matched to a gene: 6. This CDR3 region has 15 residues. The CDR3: CASSPRRGEADTQYF. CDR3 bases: TGTGCCAGCTCACCCAGGCGGGGGGAGGCAGATACGCAGTATTTT.

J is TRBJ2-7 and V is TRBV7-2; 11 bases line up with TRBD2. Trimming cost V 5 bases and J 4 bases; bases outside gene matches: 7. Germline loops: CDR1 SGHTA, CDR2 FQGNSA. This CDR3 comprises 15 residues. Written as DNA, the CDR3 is TGTGCCAGCAGCGCTATAACTAGCGGGAGTTACGAGCAGTACTTC. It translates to CASSAITSGSYEQYF.